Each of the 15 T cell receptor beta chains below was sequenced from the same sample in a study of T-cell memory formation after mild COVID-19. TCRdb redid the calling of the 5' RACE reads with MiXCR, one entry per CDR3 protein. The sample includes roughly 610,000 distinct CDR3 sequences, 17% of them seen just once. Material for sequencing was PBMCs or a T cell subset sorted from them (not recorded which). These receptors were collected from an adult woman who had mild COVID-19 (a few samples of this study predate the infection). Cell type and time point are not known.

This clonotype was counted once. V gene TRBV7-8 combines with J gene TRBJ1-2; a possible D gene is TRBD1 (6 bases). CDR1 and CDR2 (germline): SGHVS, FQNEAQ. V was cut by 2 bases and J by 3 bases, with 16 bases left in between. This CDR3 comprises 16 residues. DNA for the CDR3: TGTGCCAGCAGCTTAACGGCCTGGAGGGGGGACTATGGCTACACCTTC. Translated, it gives CASSLTAWRGDYGYTF.

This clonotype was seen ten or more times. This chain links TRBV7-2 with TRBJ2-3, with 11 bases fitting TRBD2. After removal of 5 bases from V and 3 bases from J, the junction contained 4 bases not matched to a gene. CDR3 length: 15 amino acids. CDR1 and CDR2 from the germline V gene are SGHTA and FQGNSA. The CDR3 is CASSPRLAGTDTQYF. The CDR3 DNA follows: TGTGCCAGCAGCCCTCGACTAGCGGGGACAGATACGCAGTATTTT.

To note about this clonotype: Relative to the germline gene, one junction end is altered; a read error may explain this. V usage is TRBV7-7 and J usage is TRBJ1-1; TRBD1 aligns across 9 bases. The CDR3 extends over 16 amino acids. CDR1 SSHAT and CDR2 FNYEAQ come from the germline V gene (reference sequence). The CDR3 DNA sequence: TGTGCTAGCAGCTTTGACCGGGACAGGGTGAACACTGAAGCTTTCTTT. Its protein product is CASSFDRDRVNTEAFF.

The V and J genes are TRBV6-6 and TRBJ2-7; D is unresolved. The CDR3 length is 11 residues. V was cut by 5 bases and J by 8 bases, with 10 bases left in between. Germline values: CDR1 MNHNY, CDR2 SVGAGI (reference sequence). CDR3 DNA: TGTGCCAGCAGTCCCGATGGCAAGCAGTACTTC. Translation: CASSPDGKQYF.

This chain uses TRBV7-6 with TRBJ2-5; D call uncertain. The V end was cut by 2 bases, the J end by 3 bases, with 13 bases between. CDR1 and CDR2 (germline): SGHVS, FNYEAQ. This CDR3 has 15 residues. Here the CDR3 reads CASSLRLRRKETQYF. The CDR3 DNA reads TGTGCCAGCAGCTTACGCTTGAGACGGAAAGAGACCCAGTACTTC.

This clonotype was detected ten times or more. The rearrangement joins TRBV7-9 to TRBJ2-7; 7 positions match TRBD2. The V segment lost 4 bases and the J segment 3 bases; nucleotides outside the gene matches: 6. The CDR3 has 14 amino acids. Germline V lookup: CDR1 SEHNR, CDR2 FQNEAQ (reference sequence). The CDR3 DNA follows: TGTGCCAGCAGCTCCGGGACTAACGACTACGAGCAGTACTTC. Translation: CASSSGTNDYEQYF. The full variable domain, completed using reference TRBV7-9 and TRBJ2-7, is DTGVSQNPRHKITKRGQNVTFRCDPISEHNRLYWYRQTLGQGPEFLTYFQNEAQLEKSRLLSDRFSAERPKGSFSTLEIQRTEQGDSAMYLCASSSGTNDYEQYFGPGTRLTVT.

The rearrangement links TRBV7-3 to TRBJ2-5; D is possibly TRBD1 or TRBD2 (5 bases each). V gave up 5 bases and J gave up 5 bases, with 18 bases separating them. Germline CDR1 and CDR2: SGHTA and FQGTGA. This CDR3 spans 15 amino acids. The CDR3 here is CASSPRGRPGETQYF. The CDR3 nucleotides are TGTGCCAGCAGCCCACGGGGCAGGCCGGGGGAGACCCAGTACTTC.

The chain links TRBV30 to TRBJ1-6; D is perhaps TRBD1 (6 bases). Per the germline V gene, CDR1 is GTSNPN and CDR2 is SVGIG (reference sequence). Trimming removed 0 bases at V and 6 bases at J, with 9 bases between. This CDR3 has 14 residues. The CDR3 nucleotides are TGTGCCTGGAGTGTAACAGGGAGTAATTCACCCCTCCACTTT. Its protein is CAWSVTGSNSPLHF.

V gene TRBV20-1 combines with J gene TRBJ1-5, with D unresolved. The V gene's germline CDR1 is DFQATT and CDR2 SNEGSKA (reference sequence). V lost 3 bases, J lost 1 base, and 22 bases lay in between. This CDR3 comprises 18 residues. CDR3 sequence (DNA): TGCAGTGCTAGTTCTCCCCACCTGTATCTGGAGAGCAATCAGCCCCAGCATTTT. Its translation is CSASSPHLYLESNQPQHF.

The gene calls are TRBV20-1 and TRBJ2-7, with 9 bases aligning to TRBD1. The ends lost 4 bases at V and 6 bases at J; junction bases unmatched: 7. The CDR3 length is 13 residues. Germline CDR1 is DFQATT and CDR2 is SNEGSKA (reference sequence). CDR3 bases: TGCAGTGCTAACGGGGACAGGGAGAGCGAGCAGTACTTC. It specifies CSANGDRESEQYF.

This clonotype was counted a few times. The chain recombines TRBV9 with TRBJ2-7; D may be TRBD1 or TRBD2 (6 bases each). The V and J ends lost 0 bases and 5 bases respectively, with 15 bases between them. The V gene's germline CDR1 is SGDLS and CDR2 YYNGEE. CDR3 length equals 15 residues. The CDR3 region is CASSVARGLPDEQYF. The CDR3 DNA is TGTGCCAGCAGCGTAGCACGGGGGCTCCCGGACGAGCAGTACTTC.

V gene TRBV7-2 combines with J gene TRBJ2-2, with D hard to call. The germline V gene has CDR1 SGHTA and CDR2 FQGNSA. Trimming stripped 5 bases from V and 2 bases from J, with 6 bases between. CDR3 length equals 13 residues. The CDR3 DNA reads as TGTGCCAGCAGCCCCTACAACACCGGGGAGCTGTTTTTT. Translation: CASSPYNTGELFF.

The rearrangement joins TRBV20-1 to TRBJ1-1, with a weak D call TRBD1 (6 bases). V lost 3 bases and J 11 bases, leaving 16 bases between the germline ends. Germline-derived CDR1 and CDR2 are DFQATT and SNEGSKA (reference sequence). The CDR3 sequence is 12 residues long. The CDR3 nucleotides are TGCAGTGCTAGGGGACAATCAATGTACGCTTTCTTT. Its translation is CSARGQSMYAFF.

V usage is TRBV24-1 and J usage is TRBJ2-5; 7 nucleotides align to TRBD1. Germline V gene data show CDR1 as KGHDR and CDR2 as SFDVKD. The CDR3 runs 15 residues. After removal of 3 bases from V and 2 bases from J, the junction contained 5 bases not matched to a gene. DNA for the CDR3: TGTGCCACCAGTGATACACTGACAGGGCAAGAGACCCAGTACTTC. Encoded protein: CATSDTLTGQETQYF.

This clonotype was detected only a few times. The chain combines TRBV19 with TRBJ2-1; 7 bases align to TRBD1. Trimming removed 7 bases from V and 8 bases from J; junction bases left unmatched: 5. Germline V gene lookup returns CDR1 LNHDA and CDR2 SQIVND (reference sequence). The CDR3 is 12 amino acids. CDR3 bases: TGTGCCAGTAACAACAGGGGCGATGAGCAGTTCTTC. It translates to CASNNRGDEQFF.